Sequencing of this TCR beta chain was carried out in a study of blood T cells in healthy people across ages. Trimming cost V 4 bases and J 1 base, with 11 bases left between them. CDR3 length equals 14 residues. Germline V CDR1 and CDR2: MNHEY, SMNVEV (reference sequence). A second PCR of 7 to 11 cycles used a sample-barcoded 5' primer and a J-beta primer mix. MiXCR, run by TCRdb on the 5' RACE reads, gives a single entry per CDR3 protein. The sample holds over a million distinct CDR3 sequences, 45% seen once. The source material was blood. The TCR sequence derives from a woman aged 55-69 years in good health. The chain employs TRBV27 and TRBJ2-7; D call uncertain. In DNA form, the CDR3 reads TGTGCCAGCAGTTGGTCCCCTAGATCCTACGAGCAGTACTTC. It codes for CASSWSPRSYEQYF.